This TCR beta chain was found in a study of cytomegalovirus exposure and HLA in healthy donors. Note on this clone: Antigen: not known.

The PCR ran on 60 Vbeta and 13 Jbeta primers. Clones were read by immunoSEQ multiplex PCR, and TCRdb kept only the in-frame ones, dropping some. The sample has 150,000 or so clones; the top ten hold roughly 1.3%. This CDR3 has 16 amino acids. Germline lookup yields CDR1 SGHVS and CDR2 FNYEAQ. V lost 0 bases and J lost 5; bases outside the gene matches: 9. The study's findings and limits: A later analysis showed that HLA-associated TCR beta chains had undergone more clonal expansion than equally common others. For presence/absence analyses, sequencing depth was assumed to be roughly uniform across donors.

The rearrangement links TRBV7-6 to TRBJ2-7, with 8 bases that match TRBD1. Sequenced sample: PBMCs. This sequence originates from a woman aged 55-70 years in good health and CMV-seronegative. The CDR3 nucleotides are TGTGCCAGCAGCTTAGCGGTCGGGACAGGAGGCCACGAGCAGTACTTC. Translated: CASSLAVGTGGHEQYF.